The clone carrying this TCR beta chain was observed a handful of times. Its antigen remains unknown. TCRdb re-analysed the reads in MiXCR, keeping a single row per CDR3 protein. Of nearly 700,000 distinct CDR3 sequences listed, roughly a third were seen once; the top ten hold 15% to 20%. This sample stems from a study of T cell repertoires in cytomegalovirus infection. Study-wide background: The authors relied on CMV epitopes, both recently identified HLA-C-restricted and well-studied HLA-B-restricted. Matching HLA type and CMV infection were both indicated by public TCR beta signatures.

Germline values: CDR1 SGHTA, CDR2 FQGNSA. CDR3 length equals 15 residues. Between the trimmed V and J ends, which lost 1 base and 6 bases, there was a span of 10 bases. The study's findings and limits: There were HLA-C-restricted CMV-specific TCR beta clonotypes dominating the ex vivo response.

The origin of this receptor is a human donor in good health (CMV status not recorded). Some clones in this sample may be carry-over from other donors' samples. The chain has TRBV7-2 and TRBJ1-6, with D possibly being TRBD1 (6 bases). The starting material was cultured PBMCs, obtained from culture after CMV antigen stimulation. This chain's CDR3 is CASSLGRGANSPLHF. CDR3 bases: TGTGCCAGCAGCTTAGGACGGGGGGCTAATTCACCCCTCCACTTT.